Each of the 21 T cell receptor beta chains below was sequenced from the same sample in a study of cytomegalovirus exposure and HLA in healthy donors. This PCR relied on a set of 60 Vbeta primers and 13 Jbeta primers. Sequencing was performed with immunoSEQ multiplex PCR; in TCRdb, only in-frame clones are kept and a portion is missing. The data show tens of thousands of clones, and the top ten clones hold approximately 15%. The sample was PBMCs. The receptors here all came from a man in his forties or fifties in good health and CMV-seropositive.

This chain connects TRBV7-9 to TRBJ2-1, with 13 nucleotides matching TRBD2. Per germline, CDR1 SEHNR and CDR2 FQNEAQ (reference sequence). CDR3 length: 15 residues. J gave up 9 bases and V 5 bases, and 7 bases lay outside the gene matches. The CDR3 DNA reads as TGTGCCAGCAGCCGAACTAGCGGGAGGGCCGGTGAGCAGTTCTTC. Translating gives CASSRTSGRAGEQFF.

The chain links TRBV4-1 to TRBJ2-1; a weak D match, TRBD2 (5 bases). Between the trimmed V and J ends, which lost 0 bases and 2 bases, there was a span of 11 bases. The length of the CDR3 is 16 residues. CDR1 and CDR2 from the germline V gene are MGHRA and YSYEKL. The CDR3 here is CASSQEIGGPYNEQFF. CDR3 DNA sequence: TGCGCCAGCAGCCAAGAAATCGGCGGGCCCTACAATGAGCAGTTCTTC.

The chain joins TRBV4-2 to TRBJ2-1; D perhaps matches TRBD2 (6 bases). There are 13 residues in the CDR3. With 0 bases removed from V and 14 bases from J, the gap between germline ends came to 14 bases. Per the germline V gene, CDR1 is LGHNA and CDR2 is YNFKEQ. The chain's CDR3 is CASSQDRGGTKFF. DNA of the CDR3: TGTGCCAGCAGCCAAGATCGGGGCGGGACGAAGTTCTTC.

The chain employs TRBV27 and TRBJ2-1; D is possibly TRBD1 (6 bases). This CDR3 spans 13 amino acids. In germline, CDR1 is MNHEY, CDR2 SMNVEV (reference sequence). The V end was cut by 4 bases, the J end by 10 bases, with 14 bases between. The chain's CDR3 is CASSSPWTAEQFF. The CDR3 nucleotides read TGTGCCAGCAGTTCGCCTTGGACAGCAGAGCAGTTCTTC.

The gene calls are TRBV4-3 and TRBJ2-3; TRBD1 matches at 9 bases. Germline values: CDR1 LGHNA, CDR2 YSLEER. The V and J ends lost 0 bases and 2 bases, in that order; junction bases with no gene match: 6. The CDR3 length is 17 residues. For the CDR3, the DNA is TGCGCCAGCAGCCAAGAATTGACAGGGGGAACCACAGATACGCAGTATTTT. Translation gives CASSQELTGGTTDTQYF.

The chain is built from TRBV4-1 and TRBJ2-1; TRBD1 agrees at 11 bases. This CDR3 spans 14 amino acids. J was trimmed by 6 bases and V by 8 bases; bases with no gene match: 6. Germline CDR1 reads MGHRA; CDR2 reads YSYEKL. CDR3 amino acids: CASVRDRGGNEQFF. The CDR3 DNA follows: TGCGCCAGCGTCCGGGACAGGGGGGGCAATGAGCAGTTCTTC.

The CDR3 bases are TGCGCCAGCAGCTTGGGACAGGATTTCTACAATGAGCAGTTCTTC. It encodes CASSLGQDFYNEQFF. The V call is TRBV5-1, the J call TRBJ2-1, with a possible D match to TRBD1 (6 bases). Trimming left V 0 bases short and J 3 bases short, with 10 bases between. The V gene's germline CDR1 is SGHRS and CDR2 YFSETQ. The CDR3 has 15 residues.

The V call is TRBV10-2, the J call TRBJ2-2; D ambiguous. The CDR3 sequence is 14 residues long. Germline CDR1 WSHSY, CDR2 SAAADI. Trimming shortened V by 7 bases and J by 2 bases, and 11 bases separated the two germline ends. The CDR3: CASNRQANTGELFF. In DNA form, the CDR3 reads TGCGCCAGCAACCGGCAGGCTAACACCGGGGAGCTGTTTTTT.

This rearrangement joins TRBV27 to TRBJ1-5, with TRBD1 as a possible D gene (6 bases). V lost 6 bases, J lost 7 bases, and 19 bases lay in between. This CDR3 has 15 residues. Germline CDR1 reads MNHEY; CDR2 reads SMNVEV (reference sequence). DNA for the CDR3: TGTGCCAGCAGCTTAAGTTCGGGGGGCGGACAGCCCCAGCATTTT. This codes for CASSLSSGGGQPQHF.

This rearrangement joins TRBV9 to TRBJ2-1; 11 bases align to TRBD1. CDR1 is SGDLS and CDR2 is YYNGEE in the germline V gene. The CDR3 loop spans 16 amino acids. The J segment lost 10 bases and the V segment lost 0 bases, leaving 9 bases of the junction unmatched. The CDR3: CASSVGTGGVEGEQFF. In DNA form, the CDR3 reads TGTGCCAGCAGCGTAGGGACAGGGGGCGTTGAAGGCGAGCAGTTCTTC.

Here the CDR3 DNA reads TGTGCCAGCTCACCATACCCCAGCGGGAACGGCTACAATGAGCAGTTCTTC. Protein sequence: CASSPYPSGNGYNEQFF. This chain joins TRBV18 and TRBJ2-1; 7 nucleotides line up with TRBD2. Germline-derived CDR1 and CDR2 are KGHSH and LQKENI. The CDR3 totals 17 residues. Trimming removed 2 bases from V and 3 bases from J; junction bases left unmatched: 10.

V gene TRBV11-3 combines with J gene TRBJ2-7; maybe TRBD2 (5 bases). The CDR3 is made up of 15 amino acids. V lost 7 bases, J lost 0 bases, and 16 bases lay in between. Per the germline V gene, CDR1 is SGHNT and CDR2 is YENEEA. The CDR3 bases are TGTGCCAGCACCATGAGGGCGGGCAGCTCCTACGAGCAGTACTTC. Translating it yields CASTMRAGSSYEQYF.

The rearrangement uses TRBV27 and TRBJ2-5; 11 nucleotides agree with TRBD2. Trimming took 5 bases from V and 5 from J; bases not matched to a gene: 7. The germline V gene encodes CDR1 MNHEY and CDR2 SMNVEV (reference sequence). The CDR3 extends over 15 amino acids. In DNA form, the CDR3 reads TGTGCCAGCAGTCCACTACTAGCGGGAGAGGAGACCCAGTACTTC. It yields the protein CASSPLLAGEETQYF.

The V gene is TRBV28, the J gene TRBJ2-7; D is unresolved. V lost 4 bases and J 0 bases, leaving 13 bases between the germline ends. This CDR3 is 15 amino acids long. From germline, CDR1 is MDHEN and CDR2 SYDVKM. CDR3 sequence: CASSSRRVLSYEQYV. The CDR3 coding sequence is TGTGCCAGCAGTTCCCGTCGGGTCCTCTCCTACGAGCAGTACGTC.

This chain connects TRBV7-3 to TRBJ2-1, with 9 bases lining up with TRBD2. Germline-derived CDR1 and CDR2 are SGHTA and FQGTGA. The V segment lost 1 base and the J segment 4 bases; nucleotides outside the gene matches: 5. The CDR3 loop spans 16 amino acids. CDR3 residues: CASSLSRTSDYNEQFF. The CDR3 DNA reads TGTGCCAGCAGCTTAAGCAGGACTAGCGATTACAATGAGCAGTTCTTC.

The CDR3 sequence: CSTGTREVTDTQYF. The CDR3 nucleotides read TGCAGCACGGGGACGCGGGAGGTCACAGATACGCAGTATTTT. The chain is built from TRBV29-1 and TRBJ2-3, with 8 bases matching TRBD2. After removal of 8 bases from V and 2 bases from J, the junction contained 9 bases not matched to a gene. There are 14 residues in the CDR3. Per germline, CDR1 SQVTM and CDR2 ANQGSEA.

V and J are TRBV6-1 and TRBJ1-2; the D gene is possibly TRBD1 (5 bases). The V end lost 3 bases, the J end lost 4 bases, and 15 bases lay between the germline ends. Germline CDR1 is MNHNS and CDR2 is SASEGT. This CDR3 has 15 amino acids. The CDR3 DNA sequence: TGTGCCAGCAGTGAGTTTCCGCAGGGATTCTATGGCTACACCTTC. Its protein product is CASSEFPQGFYGYTF.

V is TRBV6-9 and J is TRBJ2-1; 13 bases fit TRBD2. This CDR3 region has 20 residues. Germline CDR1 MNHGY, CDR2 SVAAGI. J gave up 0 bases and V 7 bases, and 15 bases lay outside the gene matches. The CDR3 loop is CASTPGPTSGRPRSYNEQFF. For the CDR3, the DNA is TGTGCCAGCACCCCCGGACCGACTAGCGGGAGGCCACGCTCCTACAATGAGCAGTTCTTC.

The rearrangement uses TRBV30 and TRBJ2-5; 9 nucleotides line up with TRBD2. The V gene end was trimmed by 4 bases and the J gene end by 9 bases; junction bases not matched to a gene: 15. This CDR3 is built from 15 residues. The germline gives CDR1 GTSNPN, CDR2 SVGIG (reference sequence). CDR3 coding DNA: TGTGCCTGGATGGGTAGCGGGAGTTTCGTCAGGGCCCAGTACTTC. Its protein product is CAWMGSGSFVRAQYF. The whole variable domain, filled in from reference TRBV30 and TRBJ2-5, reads SQTIHQWPATLVQPVGSPLSLECTVEGTSNPNLYWYRQAAGRGLQLLFYSVGIGQISSEVPQNLSASRPQDRQFILSSKKLLLSDSGFYLCAWMGSGSFVRAQYFGPGTRLLVL.

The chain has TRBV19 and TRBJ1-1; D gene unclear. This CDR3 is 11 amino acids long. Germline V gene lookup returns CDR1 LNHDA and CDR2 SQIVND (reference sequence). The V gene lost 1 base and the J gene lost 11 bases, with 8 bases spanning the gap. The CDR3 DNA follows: TGTGCCAGTAGTATAGGTAGTGCGGCTTTCTTT. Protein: CASSIGSAAFF.

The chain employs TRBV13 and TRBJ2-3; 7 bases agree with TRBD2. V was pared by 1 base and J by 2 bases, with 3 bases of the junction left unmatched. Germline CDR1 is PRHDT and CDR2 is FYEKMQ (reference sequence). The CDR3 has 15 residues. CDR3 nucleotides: TGTGCCAGCAGCTTAGCTAGCGGTTACACAGATACGCAGTATTTT. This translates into CASSLASGYTDTQYF.